This T cell receptor (beta chain) was found in a study of CD8+ T cells in alopecia areata. Study in general: The study gave treated patients oral tofacitinib at 5 to 10 mg twice daily.

RNA, once extracted, was reverse transcribed into cDNA for use as the sequencing template. The protocol was immunoSEQ multiplex PCR, while the TCRdb copy is restricted to in-frame clones and leaves out a portion. The sample yields about 130,000 clones, roughly 61% seen once. Findings and limits, study-wide: Scalp repertoires also include resident alphabeta T cells from normal skin. Affected lesional scalp, above all in alopecia totalis/universalis, was more clonal than normal scalp.

With regard to this clone: No antigen is known for it.

This receptor was identified in a human donor with alopecia areata. Sample: CD4+ T cells sorted from blood, taken at week 0.

CDR3 in amino acids: CASSMTRSKLEQYF. In nucleotides, the CDR3 is TGTGCCAGTAGTATGACCCGGAGTAAGCTCGAGCAGTACTTC. The V gene is TRBV19, the J gene TRBJ2-7; D gene uncertain. The CDR3 contains 14 residues. The V end was cut by 3 bases, the J end by 6 bases, with 15 bases between. CDR1 LNHDA and CDR2 SQIVND come from the germline V gene (reference sequence).